A selection of T cell receptor beta chains follows, all from one sample in a study of blood T cell repertoires in COVID-19. Produced via immunoSEQ multiplex PCR; TCRdb's table is partial and in-frame only. The data hold 190,000 or so clones, with roughly nine tenths observed a single time. What was sequenced was peripheral blood. The receptor source for this set is a woman in her 70s with acute or convalescent COVID-19. CDR3s include the opening cysteine and the closing phenylalanine or tryptophan. The order of the fields is CDR3 length, V gene, D gene, J gene, clone size, CDR3 DNA, CDR3 protein. A D gene is named only where the DNA matches it firmly. Some rows mark clone size as missing; the rest say once, few, many or name a class of expanded clone.

>16|TRBV5-1|TRBD2|TRBJ2-1|once
TGCGCCAGCAGACCGGGACTAGCGGACTCCTACAATGAGCAGTTCTTC
CASRPGLADSYNEQFF
>16|TRBV10-1|TRBD1|TRBJ2-1|NA
TGCGCCAGCGCTCTAGGAGGGACAGGGCGGGACAATGAGCAGTTCTTC
CASALGGTGRDNEQFF
>13|TRBV24-1|NA|TRBJ1-5|NA
TGTGCCACCATCCCGGGTGAGCGTCAGCCCCAGCATTTT
CATIPGERQPQHF
>16|TRBV11-3|TRBD2|TRBJ2-7|NA
TGTGCCAGCAGCTTGGGACTAGCGGATAACTTGGGCGAGCAGTACTTC
CASSLGLADNLGEQYF
>14|TRBV3-1/TRBV3-2|TRBD2|TRBJ2-1|once
TGTGCCAGCAGCCAAGGCGGGACTAGCGAGGGGCAGTTCTTC
CASSQGGTSEGQFF
>11|TRBV2|NA|TRBJ2-1|NA
TGTGCCAGCAGTGAGCTAAATGAGCAGTTCTTC
CASSELNEQFF
>18|TRBV12-5|TRBD1|TRBJ1-6|NA
TGTGCTAGTGGTTTGGCCCTCTGGGGACAGGGGGCTCGATCACCCCTCCACTTT
CASGLALWGQGARSPLHF
>14|TRBV5-1|NA|TRBJ1-1|few
TGCGCCAGCAGCCCTGGTCCAGGTAACACTGAAGCTTTCTTT
CASSPGPGNTEAFF
>18|TRBV7-9|NA|TRBJ1-3|NA
TGTGCCAGCAGCTTAGCCCAGGGAATTGGTCGATCTGGAAACACCATATATTTT
CASSLAQGIGRSGNTIYF
>13|TRBV27|TRBD1|TRBJ2-7|NA
TGTGCCAGCAGGGGGACAGCTTCCTACGAGCAGTACTTC
CASRGTASYEQYF
>17|TRBV5-5|TRBD1|TRBJ1-5|NA
TGTGCCAGCAGCTCGGGTTTACACAGGGGGCTGGGGCAGCCCCAGCATTTT
CASSSGLHRGLGQPQHF
>16|TRBV18|NA|TRBJ1-3|NA
TGTGCCAGCTCACCGCTGAGCGGAAACTCTGGAAACACCATATATTTT
CASSPLSGNSGNTIYF
>16|TRBV5-1|TRBD2|TRBJ2-1|NA
TGCGCCAGCAGCTTTCGGCTAGCGGGGAACTACAATGAGCAGTTCTTC
CASSFRLAGNYNEQFF
>17|TRBV6-1|TRBD2|TRBJ2-1|NA
TGTGCCAGCAGTGAAGCGCTTCGGGAGGGGAGATTCGGTGAGCAGTTCTTC
CASSEALREGRFGEQFF
>17|TRBV9|TRBD2|TRBJ2-7|NA
TGTGCCAGCAGCGAACCGGGACTAGCGGGTCGGACCTACGAGCAGTACTTC
CASSEPGLAGRTYEQYF
>15|TRBV5-4|TRBD1|TRBJ2-5|NA
TGTGCCAGCAGCCTAGGACAGGGGGCCTGGGAGACCCAGTACTTC
CASSLGQGAWETQYF
>15|TRBV6-2/TRBV6-3|NA|TRBJ2-1|NA
TGTGCCAGCAGTTCTCCCGGGAGCTCCTACAATGAGCAGTTCTTC
CASSSPGSSYNEQFF
>15|TRBV5-1|NA|TRBJ1-1|NA
TGCGCCAGCAGCTTGTCTTTCCCGGTGAACACTGAAGCTTTCTTT
CASSLSFPVNTEAFF
>14|TRBV28|NA|TRBJ1-1|NA
TGTGCCAGCAGAGCGGGCGGATCGAACACTGAAGCTTTCTTT
CASRAGGSNTEAFF
>17|TRBV7-9|NA|TRBJ2-1|NA
TGTGCCAGCAGCTTAGCTAGCGGAGTAGCGGCGTACAATGAGCAGTTCTTC
CASSLASGVAAYNEQFF
>12|TRBV7-2|NA|TRBJ1-1|NA
TGTGCCAGCAGCTTAGTTGGGCCTGAAGCTTTCTTT
CASSLVGPEAFF
>16|TRBV7-9|TRBD1|TRBJ1-1|NA
TGTGCCAGCAGCGGATACCAGGGGGCCCTTGGTACTGAAGCTTTCTTT
CASSGYQGALGTEAFF
>18|TRBV11-2|NA|TRBJ2-1|few
TGTGCCAGCAGCTTGGAGACAGTAATTAACTACTCCTACAATGAGCAGTTCTTC
CASSLETVINYSYNEQFF
>15|TRBV15|NA|TRBJ1-6|NA
TGTGCCACCAGCAGAGGTGCCAGGGATGAATCACCCCTCCACTTT
CATSRGARDESPLHF
>14|TRBV7-8|NA|TRBJ2-7|NA
TGTGCCAGCAGCCCCGAAGGACAGACGTACGAGCAGTACTTC
CASSPEGQTYEQYF
>13|TRBV7-8|NA|TRBJ1-5|NA
TGTGCCAGCAGCTTACGGGGGGCCCAGCCCCAGCATTTT
CASSLRGAQPQHF
>12|TRBV7-3|NA|TRBJ2-1|NA
TGTGCCAGCCCGTATGCTTCAGGTGGGCAGTTCTTC
CASPYASGGQFF
>15|TRBV5-6|TRBD1|TRBJ2-5|NA
TGTGCCAGCAGCGGTACCGGGACAGGGCAAGAGACCCAGTACTTC
CASSGTGTGQETQYF
>15|TRBV10-1|TRBD1|TRBJ2-1|NA
TGCGCCAGCAGTGAGTGGGCAGGGGGAAACAATGAGCAGTTCTTC
CASSEWAGGNNEQFF
>12|TRBV28|NA|TRBJ1-5|NA
TGTGCCAGCAGTTTCGGCAATCAGCCCCAGCATTTT
CASSFGNQPQHF
>16|TRBV5-4|TRBD1|TRBJ1-2|NA
TGTGCCAGCAGCCCTCAAAGACAGGGGGCGAGGGATGGCTACACCTTC
CASSPQRQGARDGYTF
>15|TRBV3-1/TRBV3-2|NA|TRBJ2-7|NA
TGTGCCAGCAGCCAAGGAGGCCGAGGAAGGGGCGAGCAGTACTTC
CASSQGGRGRGEQYF
>16|TRBV7-2|NA|TRBJ2-1|NA
TGTGCCAGCAGCCCCGAGGCCACGGCGAAATCGAATGAGCAGTTCTTC
CASSPEATAKSNEQFF
>15|TRBV19|NA|TRBJ1-5|few
TGTGCCAGTAGTATCGTCGGGGAAAACAATCAGCCCCAGCATTTT
CASSIVGENNQPQHF
>13|TRBV5-4|NA|TRBJ1-2|NA
TGTGCCAGCAGTCTCGGGGTTAACTATGGCTACACCTTC
CASSLGVNYGYTF
>14|TRBV5-1|NA|TRBJ2-7|NA
TGCGCCAGCAGCTCACAGGGAGCCTCCTACGAGCAGTACTTC
CASSSQGASYEQYF
>13|TRBV2|NA|TRBJ1-6|NA
TGTGCCAGCAGTGACAGGGCGTACTCACCCCTCCACTTT
CASSDRAYSPLHF
>14|TRBV6-5|TRBD2|TRBJ2-7|NA
TGTGCCAGCACCCGGGGGGGCGGAGCCTACGAGCAGTACTTC
CASTRGGGAYEQYF
>15|TRBV5-1|TRBD2|TRBJ2-3|NA
TGCGCCAGCAGCTTCCAGGCGGGAGTTTCAGATACGCAGTATTTT
CASSFQAGVSDTQYF
>16|TRBV3-1/TRBV3-2|TRBD2|TRBJ2-6|NA
TGTGCCAGCAGCCTGACTAGCGGGACCGGGGCCAACGTCCTGACTTTC
CASSLTSGTGANVLTF
>15|TRBV18|TRBD1|TRBJ1-1|NA
TGTGCCAGCTCATCCGGGACAGGGGGAAGGACTGAAGCTTTCTTT
CASSSGTGGRTEAFF